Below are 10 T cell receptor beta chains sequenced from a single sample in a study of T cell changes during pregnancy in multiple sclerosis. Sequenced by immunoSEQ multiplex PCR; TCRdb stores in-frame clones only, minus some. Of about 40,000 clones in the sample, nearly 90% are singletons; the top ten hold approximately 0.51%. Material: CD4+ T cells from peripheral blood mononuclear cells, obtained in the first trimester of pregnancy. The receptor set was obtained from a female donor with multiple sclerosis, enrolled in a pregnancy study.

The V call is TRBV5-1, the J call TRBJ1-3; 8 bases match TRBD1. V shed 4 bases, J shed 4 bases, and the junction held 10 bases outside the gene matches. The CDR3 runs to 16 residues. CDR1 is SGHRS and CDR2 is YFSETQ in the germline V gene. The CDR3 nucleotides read TGCGCCAGCAGCGCGGAACCGACAGGGGTAGGAAACACCATATATTTT. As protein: CASSAEPTGVGNTIYF.

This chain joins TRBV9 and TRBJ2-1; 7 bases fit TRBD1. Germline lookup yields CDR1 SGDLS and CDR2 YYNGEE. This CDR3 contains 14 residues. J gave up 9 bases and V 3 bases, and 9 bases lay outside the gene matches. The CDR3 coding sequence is TGTGCCAGCAGCGCCTCGGCAGGGGGTGTTGAGCAGTTCTTC. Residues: CASSASAGGVEQFF.

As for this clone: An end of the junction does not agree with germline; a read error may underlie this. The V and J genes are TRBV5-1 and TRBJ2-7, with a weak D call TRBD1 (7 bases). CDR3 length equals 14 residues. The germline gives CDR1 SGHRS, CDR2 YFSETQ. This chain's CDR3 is CASSLGGQWNEQYF. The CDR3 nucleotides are TGCGCCAGCAGTTTGGGGGGACAGTGGAACGAGCAGTACTTC.

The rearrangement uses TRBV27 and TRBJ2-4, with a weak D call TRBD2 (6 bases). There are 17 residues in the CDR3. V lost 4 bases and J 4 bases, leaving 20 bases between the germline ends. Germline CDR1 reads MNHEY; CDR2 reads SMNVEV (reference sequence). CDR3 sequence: CASSSLGLAYKKNIQYF. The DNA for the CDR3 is TGTGCCAGCAGTTCGTTAGGTCTAGCGTATAAAAAAAACATTCAGTACTTC.

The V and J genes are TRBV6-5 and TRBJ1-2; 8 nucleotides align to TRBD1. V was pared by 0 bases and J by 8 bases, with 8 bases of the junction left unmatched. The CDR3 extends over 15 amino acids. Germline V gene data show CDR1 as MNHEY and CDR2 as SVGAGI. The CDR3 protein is CASSYSGAGGGGYTF. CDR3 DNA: TGTGCCAGCAGTTACTCGGGAGCAGGGGGCGGAGGCTACACCTTC.

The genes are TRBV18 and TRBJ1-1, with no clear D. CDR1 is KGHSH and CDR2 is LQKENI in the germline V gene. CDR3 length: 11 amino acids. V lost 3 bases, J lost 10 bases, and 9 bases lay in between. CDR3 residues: CASSPGEGAFF. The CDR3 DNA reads TGTGCCAGCTCACCGGGAGAGGGAGCTTTCTTT.

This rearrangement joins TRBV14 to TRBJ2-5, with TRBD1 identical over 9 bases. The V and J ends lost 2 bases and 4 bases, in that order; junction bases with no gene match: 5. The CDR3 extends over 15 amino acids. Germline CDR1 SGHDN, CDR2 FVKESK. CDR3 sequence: CASSQPGTGRETQYF. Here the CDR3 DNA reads TGTGCCAGCAGCCAACCCGGGACAGGGCGAGAGACCCAGTACTTC.

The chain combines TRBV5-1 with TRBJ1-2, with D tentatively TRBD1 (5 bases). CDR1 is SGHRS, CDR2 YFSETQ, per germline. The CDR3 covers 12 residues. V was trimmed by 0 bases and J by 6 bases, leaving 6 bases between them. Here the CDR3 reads CASSLEGDGYTF. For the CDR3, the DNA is TGCGCCAGCAGCTTGGAAGGGGATGGCTACACCTTC.

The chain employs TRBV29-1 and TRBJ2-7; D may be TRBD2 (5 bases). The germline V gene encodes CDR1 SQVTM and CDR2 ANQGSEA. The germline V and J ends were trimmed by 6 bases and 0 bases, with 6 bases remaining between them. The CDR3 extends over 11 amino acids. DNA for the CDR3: TGCAGCGTCCGGGGCTCCTACGAGCAGTACTTC. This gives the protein CSVRGSYEQYF.

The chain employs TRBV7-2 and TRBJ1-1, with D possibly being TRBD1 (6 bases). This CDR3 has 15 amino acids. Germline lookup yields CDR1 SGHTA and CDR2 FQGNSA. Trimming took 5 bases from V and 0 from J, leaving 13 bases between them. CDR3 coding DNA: TGTGCCAGCAGCAGACAGGAGATCATGAACACTGAAGCTTTCTTT. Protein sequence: CASSRQEIMNTEAFF.